This T cell receptor beta chain was sequenced for a study of Ad26.COV2.S vaccination and SARS-CoV-2 variants. The V gene's germline CDR1 is MNHNY and CDR2 SVGAGI (reference sequence). The CDR3 is made up of 14 amino acids. After removal of 8 bases from V and 8 bases from J, the junction contained 11 bases not matched to a gene. Assay used: immunoSEQ multiplex PCR; TCRdb lists only in-frame clones, some missing. The table has around 370,000 clones, 70% to 90% seen once. Sample treatment: roughly 18 received Ad26.COV2.S at low or high dose, single or two shots; 5 received placebo; per-sample allocation not given. Repertoires come from day 63 after the first vaccine or placebo injection.

Material: peripheral blood, obtained in a trial of Ad26.COV2.S vaccine versus placebo. The origin of this receptor is a person aged 18-65 years who received the Ad26.COV2.S COVID-19 vaccine or a placebo. The genes are TRBV6-6 and TRBJ1-2; 10 positions agree with TRBD1. The CDR3 DNA reads TGTGCCAGCGGACCAGGACAGGGGGGATGGGGCTACACCTTC. Protein sequence: CASGPGQGGWGYTF.